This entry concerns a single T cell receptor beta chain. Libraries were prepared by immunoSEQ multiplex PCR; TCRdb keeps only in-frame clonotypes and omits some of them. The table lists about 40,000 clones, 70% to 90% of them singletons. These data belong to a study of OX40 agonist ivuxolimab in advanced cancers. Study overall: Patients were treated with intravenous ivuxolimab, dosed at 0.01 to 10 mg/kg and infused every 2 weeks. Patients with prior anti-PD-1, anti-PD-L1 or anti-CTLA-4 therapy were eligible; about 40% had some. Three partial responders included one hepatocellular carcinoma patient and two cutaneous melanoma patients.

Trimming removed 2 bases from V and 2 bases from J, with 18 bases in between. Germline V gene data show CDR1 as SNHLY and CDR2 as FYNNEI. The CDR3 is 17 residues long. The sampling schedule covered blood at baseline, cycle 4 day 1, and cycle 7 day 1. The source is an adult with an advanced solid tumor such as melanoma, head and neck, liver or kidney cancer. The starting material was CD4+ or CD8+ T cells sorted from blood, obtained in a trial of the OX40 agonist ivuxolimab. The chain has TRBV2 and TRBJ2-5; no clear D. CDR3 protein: CASSEIGRWLFQETQYF. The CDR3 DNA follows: TGTGCCAGCAGTGAAATAGGACGGTGGTTGTTTCAAGAGACCCAGTACTTC.